Shown below are 29 T cell receptor beta chains from a single sample sequenced in a study of blood T cell repertoires in COVID-19. Clones were sequenced by immunoSEQ multiplex PCR, and TCRdb holds only the in-frame ones, with some missing. The sample shows hundreds of thousands of clones, 88% of them seen only once. The source material was peripheral blood. These receptors came from a woman aged 70-85 years with COVID-19, enrolled during active disease.

The chain recombines TRBV11-2 with TRBJ2-3, with a weak D call TRBD1 (6 bases). Germline CDR1 reads SGHAT; CDR2 reads FQNNGV. The germline V and J ends were trimmed by 3 bases and 4 bases, with 8 bases remaining between them. CDR3 length equals 13 residues. The CDR3 region is CASSFPGADTQYF. The CDR3 DNA follows: TGTGCCAGCAGCTTCCCAGGGGCAGATACGCAGTATTTT.

The chain carries TRBV9 and TRBJ2-3, with D perhaps matching TRBD1 (6 bases). Germline assignment: CDR1 SGDLS and CDR2 YYNGEE. V lost 4 bases, J lost 4 bases, and 13 bases lay in between. This CDR3 region has 14 residues. CDR3 coding DNA: TGTGCCAGCAGCACAGGGTTACCGTCAGATACGCAGTATTTT. Encoded protein: CASSTGLPSDTQYF.

The V and J genes are TRBV24-1 and TRBJ2-2; TRBD1 agrees at 7 bases. The V and J ends lost 0 bases and 0 bases, in that order; junction bases with no gene match: 9. The CDR3 has 19 residues. Germline lookup yields CDR1 KGHDR and CDR2 SFDVKD. The CDR3 sequence is CATSDLQSPGTANTGELFF. CDR3 nucleotides: TGTGCCACCAGTGATTTGCAGTCTCCCGGGACAGCGAACACCGGGGAGCTGTTTTTT.

The chain uses TRBV30 and TRBJ1-2, with 10 bases aligning to TRBD1. Germline V gene sequence: CDR1 GTSNPN, CDR2 SVGIG (reference sequence). CDR3 size: 16 residues. Unmatched junction bases numbered 8, after V lost 0 bases and J lost 4 bases. CDR3 coding DNA: TGTGCCTGGAGTGTACTTGGGACAGGGGTCTTCTATGGCTACACCTTC. It yields the protein CAWSVLGTGVFYGYTF.

This clone was recorded a few times. This chain uses TRBV30 with TRBJ2-7, with D unresolved. Germline V gene sequence: CDR1 GTSNPN, CDR2 SVGIG (reference sequence). The ends were cut back, 2 bases at V and 3 bases at J, with 5 bases in the middle. The CDR3 has 11 residues. CDR3 amino acids: CAWSSVYEQYF. CDR3 bases: TGTGCCTGGAGTTCGGTCTACGAGCAGTACTTC.

This clone showed up just once. This rearrangement joins TRBV7-2 to TRBJ2-7; TRBD2 is a possible D gene (5 bases). From germline, CDR1 is SGHTA and CDR2 FQGNSA. V was trimmed by 5 bases and J by 1 base, leaving 15 bases between them. This CDR3 comprises 15 residues. CDR3 region: CASSPTRERSYEQYF. DNA for the CDR3: TGTGCCAGCAGCCCAACTAGGGAGCGATCCTACGAGCAGTACTTC.

The chain is built from TRBV29-1 and TRBJ2-5; possible D gene TRBD2, 5 bases. V lost 7 bases and J 5 bases, leaving 17 bases between the germline ends. Looked up from germline, CDR1 is SQVTM and CDR2 is ANQGSEA. This CDR3 is built from 13 residues. CDR3 residues: CSAGQNQRETQYF. Here the CDR3 DNA reads TGCAGCGCCGGGCAGAACCAGCGGGAGACCCAGTACTTC. The full variable domain, rest sourced from reference TRBV29-1 and TRBJ2-5, is SAVISQKPSRDICQRGTSLTIQCQVDSQVTMMFWYRQQPGQSLTLIATANQGSEATYESGFVIDKFPISRPNLTFSTLTVSNMSPEDSSIYLCSAGQNQRETQYFGPGTRLLVL.

The chain couples TRBV2 to TRBJ1-1; D is perhaps TRBD1 (5 bases). CDR3 length: 12 amino acids. Germline CDR1 reads SNHLY; CDR2 reads FYNNEI. CDR3 residues: CAWGRVGTEAFF. In nucleotides, the CDR3 is TGTGCTTGGGGCAGGGTGGGAACTGAAGCTTTCTTT. The complete variable domain, with remaining parts taken from reference TRBV2 and TRBJ1-1, reads EPEVTQTPSHQVTQMGQEVILRCVPISNHLYFYWYRQILGQKVEFLVSFYNNEISEKSEIFDDQFSVERPDGSNFTLKIRSTKLEDSAMYFCAWGRVGTEAFFGQGTRLTVV.

This sequence joins TRBV11-2 and TRBJ1-3, with 7 positions matching TRBD1. Germline V gives CDR1 SGHAT, CDR2 FQNNGV. V lost 1 base and J lost 4; bases outside the gene matches: 4. This CDR3 has 15 amino acids. CDR3 in DNA: TGTGCCAGCAGCTTAGGACAGGGCGAAGGAAACACCATATATTTT. Encoded protein: CASSLGQGEGNTIYF.

The chain joins TRBV4-1 to TRBJ2-5; 12 positions agree with TRBD2. This CDR3 has 20 residues. In germline, CDR1 is MGHRA, CDR2 YSYEKL. V was pared by 0 bases and J by 0 bases, with 11 bases of the junction left unmatched. CDR3 protein: CASSQDWARGLAGNQETQYF. The CDR3 bases are TGCGCCAGCAGCCAAGATTGGGCACGAGGACTAGCGGGGAACCAAGAGACCCAGTACTTC.

This clone was observed a few times. This chain links TRBV19 with TRBJ1-2; 7 bases are a match to TRBD1. With V trimmed by 3 bases and J by 8 bases, 6 bases remained unmatched. Germline V CDR1 and CDR2: LNHDA, SQIVND (reference sequence). This CDR3 region has 13 residues. In DNA, the CDR3 is TGTGCCAGTAGTATCGACAGGGTACGAGGCTACACCTTC. Residues: CASSIDRVRGYTF.

The J gene is TRBJ1-1, the V gene TRBV4-1; a possible D gene is TRBD1 (6 bases). The CDR3 is 19 residues long. Per germline, CDR1 MGHRA and CDR2 YSYEKL. V shed 1 base and J shed 2 bases, with 23 bases lying between them. CDR3 coding DNA: TGCGCCAGCAGCCAAGGAGTCATCCTACGCAGGGGACGAAACACTGAAGCTTTCTTT. Translating gives CASSQGVILRRGRNTEAFF.

The chain carries TRBV19 and TRBJ2-5; 12 bases map to TRBD1. The CDR3 runs 16 residues. CDR1 and CDR2 from the germline V gene are LNHDA and SQIVND (reference sequence). Trimming at V came to 4 bases and at J to 4 bases, leaving 7 bases not matched to a gene. The CDR3 DNA sequence: TGTGCCAGTAGTACCCAACCGGGACAGGGGGCAGAGACCCAGTACTTC. Its protein is CASSTQPGQGAETQYF.

The chain employs TRBV9 and TRBJ1-4; D is undetermined. Per the germline V gene, CDR1 is SGDLS and CDR2 is YYNGEE. V was pared by 4 bases and J by 0 bases, with 13 bases between. The CDR3 contains 16 residues. CDR3 protein: CASSRGEVSTNEKLFF. In DNA form, the CDR3 reads TGTGCCAGCAGCCGTGGGGAGGTTTCAACTAATGAAAAACTGTTTTTT.

The chain uses TRBV7-8 and TRBJ1-2, with D maybe TRBD1 (6 bases). CDR1 and CDR2 (germline): SGHVS, FQNEAQ. V lost 5 bases and J lost 4, with 20 bases in between. The CDR3 contains 16 residues. DNA for the CDR3: TGTGCCAGCAGCCCCCCAGGGGTGACAGGAGGCTATGGCTACACCTTC. It translates to CASSPPGVTGGYGYTF.

The chain carries TRBV6-5 and TRBJ1-2; 9 bases align to TRBD1. The CDR3 contains 14 residues. Unmatched junction bases numbered 4, after V lost 6 bases and J lost 2 bases. CDR1 and CDR2 (germline): MNHEY, SVGAGI. This CDR3 reads CASRPGTGNYGYTF. Written as DNA, the CDR3 is TGTGCCAGCAGGCCCGGGACAGGGAACTATGGCTACACCTTC.

J is TRBJ2-7 and V is TRBV2, with 7 bases fitting TRBD1. V was pared by 5 bases and J by 4 bases, with 8 bases of the junction left unmatched. Germline CDR1 is SNHLY and CDR2 is FYNNEI. This CDR3 comprises 14 residues. As DNA, the CDR3 is TGTGCCAGCAGTTCCCACGGCAGGGGGTACGAGCAGTACTTC. Its protein product is CASSSHGRGYEQYF.

This clone was picked up one time. CDR3 protein: CASSYRDPNQPQHF. The DNA of the CDR3 is TGTGCCAGCAGTTACCGGGATCCCAATCAGCCCCAGCATTTT. The gene calls are TRBV6-7 and TRBJ1-5; D remains unclear. TRBV6-7 qualifies as an ORF whose function is uncertain. This CDR3 is 14 amino acids long. The V end was cut by 2 bases, the J end by 3 bases, with 8 bases between.

The rearrangement links TRBV6-6 to TRBJ2-5; 10 bases map to TRBD1. Trimming at V came to 10 bases and at J to 6 bases, leaving 17 bases not matched to a gene. The CDR3 sequence is 16 residues long. The V gene's germline CDR1 is MNHNY and CDR2 SVGAGI (reference sequence). DNA of the CDR3: TGTGCCACCTGGGGGCCGAGTGGGGACAGGGGTCAGACCCAGTACTTC. This sequence encodes CATWGPSGDRGQTQYF.

The chain joins TRBV12-3 or TRBV12-4 to TRBJ1-1; tentatively, D is TRBD1 (6 bases). The CDR3 length is 11 residues. V was trimmed by 4 bases and J by 10 bases, leaving 10 bases between them. This chain's CDR3 is CASSSGARAFF. CDR3 bases: TGTGCCAGCAGTTCAGGGGCTAGAGCTTTCTTT.

The V gene is TRBV4-3, the J gene TRBJ2-2, with D possibly TRBD1 on 5 matching bases. V gave up 4 bases and J gave up 3 bases, with 21 bases separating them. Germline values: CDR1 LGHNA, CDR2 YSLEER. CDR3 size: 18 residues. The CDR3 is CASSPRLRRAEYTGELFF. The CDR3 DNA reads as TGCGCCAGCAGCCCCCGGTTACGCAGGGCGGAATACACCGGGGAGCTGTTTTTT.

The chain combines TRBV19 with TRBJ1-1; D is possibly TRBD1 (5 bases). The ends were cut back, 7 bases at V and 5 bases at J, with 14 bases in the middle. Per germline, CDR1 LNHDA and CDR2 SQIVND (reference sequence). The length of the CDR3 is 13 residues. The CDR3 nucleotides read TGTGCCAGTACCAGGGCTACGGCTACTGAAGCTTTCTTT. Translation gives CASTRATATEAFF.

The rearrangement uses TRBV24-1 and TRBJ1-5, with D uncertain. With 5 bases removed from V and 0 bases from J, the gap between germline ends came to 7 bases. CDR1 is KGHDR, CDR2 SFDVKD, per germline. The CDR3 length is 14 residues. In DNA, the CDR3 is TGTGCCACCAGTGTTCGGGATAGCAATCAGCCCCAGCATTTT. This translates into CATSVRDSNQPQHF.

The chain employs TRBV27 and TRBJ1-6; TRBD1 matches 8 bases. V trimming: 3 bases; J trimming: 12 bases; junction bases outside the gene matches: 7. The CDR3 extends over 14 amino acids. The germline gives CDR1 MNHEY, CDR2 SMNVEV (reference sequence). The CDR3 DNA sequence: TGTGCCAGCAGTTTGCGGCAGGGGGCGCGACCCCTCCACTTT. Translated, it gives CASSLRQGARPLHF.

This clone occurred once. This chain joins TRBV6-5 and TRBJ1-6, with D possibly matching TRBD1 (6 bases). CDR3 length equals 15 residues. CDR1 and CDR2 (germline): MNHEY, SVGAGI. V shed 2 bases and J shed 10 bases, with 15 bases lying between them. This CDR3 reads CASSYIRGAGSPLHF. CDR3 DNA: TGTGCCAGCAGTTACATCAGGGGAGCGGGGTCACCCCTCCACTTT.

Comments on this clone: Other DNA sequences in the same sample also yield this CDR3. CDR3 residues: CASSIGGNYGYTF. The DNA for the CDR3 is TGTGCCAGTAGTATCGGAGGGAACTATGGCTACACCTTC. J is TRBJ1-2 and V is TRBV19; the D is unclear. Deletions cut 3 bases from V and 2 bases from J, with 7 bases between. In germline, CDR1 is LNHDA, CDR2 SQIVND (reference sequence). The CDR3 runs to 13 residues. Full variable domain (remainder filled in from reference TRBV19 and TRBJ1-2): DGGITQSPKYLFRKEGQNVTLSCEQNLNHDAMYWYRQDPGQGLRLIYYSQIVNDFQKGDIAEGYSVSREKKESFPLTVTSAQKNPTAFYLCASSIGGNYGYTFGSGTRLTVV.

The V and J genes are TRBV11-2 and TRBJ2-3; tentatively, D is TRBD2 (6 bases). Trimming removed 4 bases from V and 6 bases from J, with 11 bases in between. This CDR3 has 13 amino acids. Per germline, CDR1 SGHAT and CDR2 FQNNGV. Here the CDR3 DNA reads TGTGCCAGCAGCTCCCGGGGGAGGGATACGCAGTATTTT. It codes for CASSSRGRDTQYF.

J is TRBJ2-5 and V is TRBV7-3, with 7 bases aligning to TRBD1. V shed 5 bases, J shed 2 bases, and the junction held 8 bases outside the gene matches. Germline CDR1 is SGHTA and CDR2 is FQGTGA. This CDR3 has 15 amino acids. CDR3: CASSQYGTEQETQYF. The DNA of the CDR3 is TGTGCCAGCAGCCAGTATGGGACAGAGCAAGAGACCCAGTACTTC.

The V gene is TRBV4-1, the J gene TRBJ1-3; tentative D call: TRBD1 (5 bases). The CDR3 sequence is 15 residues long. V was pared by 2 bases and J by 0 bases, with 8 bases between. CDR1 MGHRA and CDR2 YSYEKL come from the germline V gene. CDR3 sequence (DNA): TGCGCCAGCAGCCAAAGGGGAATCTCTGGAAACACCATATATTTT. Residues: CASSQRGISGNTIYF.